This TCR beta chain was captured by sequencing in a study of human T cells and chemical hapten exposure. A word on this clonotype: No antigen is known for it.

The CDR3 has 13 amino acids. Trimming removed 4 bases from V and 6 bases from J; junction bases left unmatched: 6. Germline V gene sequence: CDR1 LGHNA, CDR2 YSLEER. TCRdb used MiXCR to reprocess the RACE reads, holding one entry per CDR3 protein. The sample has 120,000 to 150,000 distinct CDR3 sequences; approximately 10% are singletons. Overall study results and limits: Once DPC sensitization occurred, TCRs above 1 in 1000 frequency showed no change.

This sample's time point: patch test 2, 6 weeks after DPC sensitization. This sample's treatment: therapeutic diphenylcyclopropenone sensitization with weekly scalp DPC. Blood was collected ahead of every patch test applied. The sequencing used whole blood, collected in connection with sensitization to the hapten diphenylcyclopropenone (DPC). V and J are TRBV4-3 and TRBJ2-7, with TRBD2 identical over 7 bases. The clonotype comes from a woman aged 45-60 years with alopecia areata. Some clones in this sample may be carry-over from other donors' samples. The CDR3 is CASSPLGGLEQYF. The CDR3 DNA reads TGCGCCAGCAGCCCCTTGGGAGGGCTCGAGCAGTACTTC.